This T cell receptor beta chain came from a study of blood T cell repertoires in COVID-19. Study context: Specimens from acute and convalescent COVID-19 originated in the United States, Italy and Spain. In each case, the material was cDNA or gDNA derived from T cells, B-cell-depleted T cells, or PBMCs.

In its sample, this clone was seen once. Authors' processing steps: The assay estimated nucleated cells by amplifying reference gene primers. Profiling relied on immunoSEQ multiplex PCR, and the TCRdb table lists in-frame clones only, not all of them. The DNA gave D and trimming, while V, J and clone size come from that table. The sample holds around 62,000 clones, approximately 87% seen once. V dropped 4 bases and J dropped 4 bases, with 16 bases sitting between them. CDR1 and CDR2 from the germline V gene are LGHNA and YNFKEQ. This CDR3 contains 16 residues. V is TRBV4-2 and J is TRBJ2-2, with D unresolved. This clonotype was obtained from a woman in her sixties or seventies with acute or convalescent COVID-19. The sequenced sample was peripheral blood. The CDR3 reads CASSPNPVSVTGELFF. Written as DNA, the CDR3 is TGTGCCAGCAGCCCCAACCCCGTGAGCGTCACCGGGGAGCTGTTTTTT.